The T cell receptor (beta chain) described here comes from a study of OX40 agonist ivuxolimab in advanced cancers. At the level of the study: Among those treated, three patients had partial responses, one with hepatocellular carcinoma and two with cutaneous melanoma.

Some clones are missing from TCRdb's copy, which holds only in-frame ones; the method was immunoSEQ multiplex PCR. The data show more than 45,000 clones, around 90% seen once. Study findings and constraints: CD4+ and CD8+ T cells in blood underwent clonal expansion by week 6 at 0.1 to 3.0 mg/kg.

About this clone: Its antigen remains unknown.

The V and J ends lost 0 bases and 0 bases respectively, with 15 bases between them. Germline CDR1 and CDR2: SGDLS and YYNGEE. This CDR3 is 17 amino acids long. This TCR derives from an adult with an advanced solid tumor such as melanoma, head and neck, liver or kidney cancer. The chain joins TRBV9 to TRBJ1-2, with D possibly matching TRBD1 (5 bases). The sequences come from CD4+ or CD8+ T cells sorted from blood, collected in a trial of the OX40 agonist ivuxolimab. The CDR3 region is CASSVEGSAQANYGYTF. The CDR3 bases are TGTGCCAGCAGCGTAGAGGGGTCGGCCCAAGCTAACTATGGCTACACCTTC.